This T cell receptor (beta chain) was sequenced in a study of technical replicates of blood from a handful of donors. Generated by immunoSEQ multiplex PCR, the TCRdb table keeps only in-frame clones and is missing some. This sample has 55,000 to 80,000 clones, with 95% to 98% found just once. The germline V gene has CDR1 GTSNPN and CDR2 SVGIG (reference sequence). The CDR3 is made up of 15 amino acids. Trimming removed 8 bases from V and 6 bases from J; junction bases left unmatched: 17. The sample consisted of T cells isolated from PBMCs. This TCR was recovered from a human donor in good health. This sequence joins TRBV30 and TRBJ2-7, with 9 positions matching TRBD1. Written as DNA, the CDR3 is TGTGCCACCCGGCGGGTTGGACAGGGGAACGTCGAGCAGTACTTC. Its translation: CATRRVGQGNVEQYF.